A single sample gave rise to the 29 T cell receptor beta chains below, sequenced in a study of a mutant IDH1 vaccine in newly diagnosed glioma. Their target antigens are unknown. Documented time point: week 11, during vaccination. The content of each vaccine dose was 300 ug of mutant IDH1 20-mer peptide, and topical imiquimod accompanied it. The repertoire was sequenced with immunoSEQ multiplex PCR; TCRdb's copy has only in-frame clones and lacks some. The data hold 110,000 or so clones, with approximately 87% observed a single time. The sequencing used PBMCs, collected from a glioma patient whose treatment included an IDH1 peptide vaccine. The receptors were gathered from a woman between 45 and 60 years old with glioma.

The rearrangement links TRBV10-3 to TRBJ2-7, with D possibly being TRBD2 (6 bases). This CDR3 has 15 amino acids. The germline V gene has CDR1 ENHRY and CDR2 SYGVKD. V was pared by 6 bases and J by 1 base, with 16 bases between. The CDR3 reads CAIRVTRGGSYEQYF. The CDR3 nucleotides read TGTGCCATCAGAGTGACGCGCGGAGGGTCCTACGAGCAGTACTTC.

The genes are TRBV28 and TRBJ2-1; 9 bases fit TRBD2. CDR1 is MDHEN and CDR2 is SYDVKM in the germline V gene. The ends lost 5 bases at V and 1 base at J; junction bases unmatched: 15. This CDR3 spans 19 amino acids. CDR3 coding DNA: TGTGCCAGCAGTCCTTCCGGGACTAGCATCGAGGGTTCCTACAATGAGCAGTTCTTC. Translating it yields CASSPSGTSIEGSYNEQFF. The full variable domain, in which reference TRBV28 and TRBJ2-1 provide the parts outside the CDR3, is DVKVTQSSRYLVKRTGEKVFLECVQDMDHENMFWYRQDPGLGLRLIYFSYDVKMKEKGDIPEGYSVSREKKERFSLILESASTNQTSMYLCASSPSGTSIEGSYNEQFFGPGTRLTVL.

The genes are TRBV28 and TRBJ1-1; D ambiguous. CDR1 and CDR2 (germline): MDHEN, SYDVKM. The CDR3 is 17 residues long. Trimming removed 1 base at V and 2 bases at J, with 17 bases between. CDR3 region: CASSLYGRQWGNTEAFF. CDR3 DNA: TGTGCCAGCAGTTTATACGGGAGGCAGTGGGGAAACACTGAAGCTTTCTTT.

The V gene is TRBV10-1, the J gene TRBJ2-3, with D possibly TRBD2 on 6 matching bases. Trimming removed 3 bases from V and 6 bases from J, with 13 bases in between. The CDR3 consists of 14 residues. In germline, CDR1 is WNHNN, CDR2 SYGVQD (reference sequence). For the CDR3, the DNA is TGCGCCAGCAGTGAATCCGGGAGCATGGATACGCAGTATTTT. Protein product: CASSESGSMDTQYF.

V gene TRBV9 combines with J gene TRBJ2-1; D unclear. V was clipped by 3 bases and J by 7 bases, with 11 bases between them. CDR3 length: 13 residues. Germline lookup yields CDR1 SGDLS and CDR2 YYNGEE. DNA of the CDR3: TGTGCCAGCAGCGGTCGATCGGGTAATGAGCAGTTCTTC. This gives the protein CASSGRSGNEQFF.

The chain links TRBV15 to TRBJ2-1, with D hard to call. The CDR3 totals 13 residues. The germline V gene encodes CDR1 LNHNV and CDR2 YYDKDF (reference sequence). The ends were cut back, 3 bases at V and 5 bases at J, with 8 bases in the middle. The CDR3 reads CATSSLVDNEQFF. Here the CDR3 DNA reads TGTGCCACCAGCAGCCTAGTGGACAATGAGCAGTTCTTC.

This sequence joins TRBV27 and TRBJ2-1; D perhaps matches TRBD2 (6 bases). Trimming stripped 5 bases from V and 9 bases from J, with 17 bases between. This CDR3 is built from 14 residues. The germline V gene encodes CDR1 MNHEY and CDR2 SMNVEV (reference sequence). CDR3 sequence (DNA): TGTGCCAGCAGTCCCATTGACGGGCGGGGTGAGCAGTTCTTC. It yields the protein CASSPIDGRGEQFF.

V and J are TRBV6-1 and TRBJ2-1; D is unclear. The CDR3 extends over 15 amino acids. V gave up 0 bases and J gave up 9 bases, with 15 bases separating them. Germline V CDR1 and CDR2: MNHNS, SASEGT. For the CDR3, the DNA is TGTGCCAGCAGTGAAGCCGGGCTCGGGTATGGTGAGCAGTTCTTC. Translating gives CASSEAGLGYGEQFF.

This rearrangement joins TRBV28 to TRBJ2-7; maybe TRBD1 (5 bases). From germline, CDR1 is MDHEN and CDR2 SYDVKM. This CDR3 spans 14 amino acids. Trimming cost V 3 bases and J 5 bases, with 14 bases left between them. CDR3 residues: CASSFHGASDEQYF. CDR3 DNA: TGTGCCAGCAGTTTCCATGGGGCCTCGGACGAGCAGTACTTC.

The chain uses TRBV6-5 and TRBJ1-1, with a tentative D call TRBD1 (6 bases). Germline-derived CDR1 and CDR2 are MNHEY and SVGAGI. Deletions cut 8 bases from V and 1 base from J, with 14 bases between. The CDR3 runs 14 residues. Here the CDR3 DNA reads TGTGCCAGCCTCCCAGGGGACGGGAACACTGAAGCTTTCTTT. This sequence encodes CASLPGDGNTEAFF.

The chain is built from TRBV15 and TRBJ1-1; a weak D match, TRBD1 (5 bases). Trimming pared 5 bases from V and 0 bases from J, leaving 13 bases between. The CDR3 extends over 15 amino acids. Per germline, CDR1 LNHNV and CDR2 YYDKDF (reference sequence). The CDR3 loop reads CATSEGRAMNTEAFF. CDR3 DNA: TGTGCCACCAGCGAGGGGAGAGCCATGAACACTGAAGCTTTCTTT.

The chain couples TRBV21-1 to TRBJ1-2. TRBV21-1 is a documented pseudogene. The CDR3 spans 15 residues. DNA for the CDR3: TGTGCCAGCAGCAAAGGTTTCCGGGACGGCTATGGCTACACCTTC. As protein: CASSKGFRDGYGYTF.

The CDR3 is CASSSLYNSGNTIYF. DNA for the CDR3: TGTGCCAGCAGTTCCCTATACAACTCTGGAAACACCATATATTTT. The genes are TRBV6-5 and TRBJ1-3; D is uncertain. The CDR3 has 15 residues. Germline V gives CDR1 MNHEY, CDR2 SVGAGI. The V end was cut by 4 bases, the J end by 0 bases, with 10 bases between.

This chain links TRBV27 with TRBJ2-3, with a weak D call TRBD2 (6 bases). The CDR3 consists of 15 residues. V was clipped by 3 bases and J by 0 bases, with 10 bases between them. Germline CDR1 MNHEY, CDR2 SMNVEV (reference sequence). CDR3: CASSLGLLSTDTQYF. In DNA, the CDR3 is TGTGCCAGCAGTTTGGGACTGCTGAGCACAGATACGCAGTATTTT.

V is TRBV29-1 and J is TRBJ1-1; D is unclear. Between the trimmed V and J ends, which lost 7 bases and 7 bases, there was a span of 16 bases. The CDR3 runs 12 residues. From germline, CDR1 is SQVTM and CDR2 ANQGSEA. CDR3 DNA sequence: TGCAGCGCACAAGTGGCAGGCCTTGAAGCTTTCTTT. Its translation is CSAQVAGLEAFF.

The rearrangement joins TRBV28 to TRBJ2-7, with TRBD2 as a possible D gene (6 bases). Trimming shortened V by 8 bases and J by 7 bases, and 15 bases separated the two germline ends. The germline gives CDR1 MDHEN, CDR2 SYDVKM. The CDR3 sequence is 12 residues long. The CDR3 nucleotides read TGTGCCAGCGGGAGGACGGCTACGGAGCAGTACTTC. Protein sequence: CASGRTATEQYF. Full variable domain (remainder filled in from reference TRBV28 and TRBJ2-7): DVKVTQSSRYLVKRTGEKVFLECVQDMDHENMFWYRQDPGLGLRLIYFSYDVKMKEKGDIPEGYSVSREKKERFSLILESASTNQTSMYLCASGRTATEQYFGPGTRLTVT.

The chain employs TRBV7-9 and TRBJ1-1; D is unresolved. The CDR3 loop spans 14 amino acids. Trimming took off 1 base at V and 3 bases at J, with 9 bases between the two ends. Germline-derived CDR1 and CDR2 are SEHNR and FQNEAQ (reference sequence). The CDR3 loop is CASSLGGFDTEAFF. CDR3 sequence (DNA): TGTGCCAGCAGCTTAGGGGGTTTTGACACTGAAGCTTTCTTT.

The rearrangement uses TRBV6-6 and TRBJ1-6, with a possible D match to TRBD1 (5 bases). Germline-derived CDR1 and CDR2 are MNHNY and SVGAGI (reference sequence). V was trimmed by 2 bases and J by 13 bases, leaving 15 bases between them. The CDR3 extends over 14 amino acids. This CDR3 reads CASSYLSRGQPLHF. CDR3 bases: TGTGCCAGCAGTTACCTATCTCGGGGCCAGCCCCTCCACTTT.

The rearrangement uses TRBV6-1 and TRBJ2-1, with D unclear. V gave up 3 bases and J gave up 2 bases, with 14 bases separating them. The CDR3 contains 16 residues. Germline V gene sequence: CDR1 MNHNS, CDR2 SASEGT. DNA for the CDR3: TGTGCCAGCAGTGAGATTAGTCTCCCGCCCTACAATGAGCAGTTCTTC. Amino acids: CASSEISLPPYNEQFF.

V gene TRBV10-3 combines with J gene TRBJ2-3; D perhaps matches TRBD1 (5 bases). The V end was cut by 3 bases, the J end by 6 bases, with 7 bases between. Germline values: CDR1 ENHRY, CDR2 SYGVKD. The CDR3 spans 12 residues. The DNA for the CDR3 is TGTGCCATCAGTGACCGACAGGATACGCAGTATTTT. Translation: CAISDRQDTQYF.

The rearrangement uses TRBV28 and TRBJ2-4; D gene ambiguous. Germline V lookup: CDR1 MDHEN, CDR2 SYDVKM. V was shortened by 7 bases and J by 0 bases, with 16 bases between the two germline ends. The CDR3 has 16 amino acids. The CDR3 bases are TGTGCCAGCACCCCCTTCCCCCGGTTAGCCAAAAACATTCAGTACTTC. It encodes CASTPFPRLAKNIQYF.

This chain joins TRBV7-2 and TRBJ2-7, with 7 bases identical to TRBD1. This CDR3 has 16 residues. Germline CDR1 and CDR2: SGHTA and FQGNSA. V lost 6 bases, J lost 2 bases, and 13 bases stayed unmatched. DNA for the CDR3: TGTGCCAGCAGTCTAACAGGGGCTGCCCCAGCCTACGAGCAGTACTTC. Residues: CASSLTGAAPAYEQYF.

Only one count was recorded for this clone. The chain has TRBV28 and TRBJ2-7; 12 bases fit TRBD2. V was pared by 6 bases and J by 0 bases, with 3 bases of the junction left unmatched. The CDR3 spans 15 residues. CDR1 is MDHEN and CDR2 is SYDVKM in the germline V gene. CDR3 DNA sequence: TGTGCCAGCAGGCTAGCGGGAGGGAGCTCCTACGAGCAGTACTTC. Amino acids: CASRLAGGSSYEQYF.

The gene calls are TRBV5-4 and TRBJ1-1, with D unclear. The V end was cut by 0 bases, the J end by 0 bases, with 18 bases between. CDR3 length: 18 residues. Germline V gene data show CDR1 as SGHNT and CDR2 as YYREEE (reference sequence). This chain's CDR3 is CASSLGKGIASLNTEAFF. For the CDR3, the DNA is TGTGCCAGCAGCTTGGGGAAAGGGATCGCTTCCCTGAACACTGAAGCTTTCTTT.

This clone has a handful of counts. The genes are TRBV7-3 and TRBJ1-1, with no clear D. V was trimmed by 2 bases and J by 3 bases, leaving 7 bases between them. The CDR3 has 13 residues. Per germline, CDR1 SGHTA and CDR2 FQGTGA. The DNA of the CDR3 is TGTGCCAGCAGCTTACAGGAGGACACTGAAGCTTTCTTT. Residues: CASSLQEDTEAFF.

The chain carries TRBV19 and TRBJ1-1; TRBD1 is a possible D gene (5 bases). This CDR3 is 16 amino acids long. V was clipped by 6 bases and J by 1 base, with 18 bases between them. Germline-derived CDR1 and CDR2 are LNHDA and SQIVND (reference sequence). CDR3 coding DNA: TGTGCCAGTAGCCAGGTCCAGGGAACTCGGAACACTGAAGCTTTCTTT. As protein: CASSQVQGTRNTEAFF.

The rearrangement joins TRBV27 to TRBJ1-3; unclear D gene. The CDR3 consists of 16 residues. The V gene's germline CDR1 is MNHEY and CDR2 SMNVEV (reference sequence). V was cut by 1 base and J by 0 bases, with 10 bases left in between. The CDR3 nucleotides read TGTGCCAGCAGTTTATATCCGGGTATCTCTGGAAACACCATATATTTT. Its translation is CASSLYPGISGNTIYF.

In nucleotides, the CDR3 is TGTGCCAGCAGCTCAGGGACTGGCGAGCAGTACTTC. It is translated as CASSSGTGEQYF. This chain links TRBV7-9 with TRBJ2-7; D might be TRBD2 (6 bases). The CDR3 covers 12 residues. With 4 bases removed from V and 6 bases from J, the gap between germline ends came to 10 bases. The V gene's germline CDR1 is SEHNR and CDR2 FQNEAQ (reference sequence).

The chain couples TRBV9 to TRBJ2-7; D is uncertain. The CDR3 runs 13 residues. Trimming cost V 0 bases and J 6 bases, with 10 bases left between them. Germline V lookup: CDR1 SGDLS, CDR2 YYNGEE. CDR3 in DNA: TGTGCCAGCAGCGTAGGTCCCCAAGGCGAGCAGTACTTC. This encodes CASSVGPQGEQYF.